This T cell receptor (beta chain) was sequenced for a study of cytomegalovirus exposure and HLA in healthy donors. The study ran its PCR with 60 Vbeta and 13 Jbeta primers. TCRdb's table, derived via immunoSEQ multiplex PCR, lists solely in-frame clones and lacks some. The sample records 85,000 to 110,000 clones, over 70% being singletons. This clonotype was obtained from a man aged 50 to 59 in good health and CMV-seropositive. Sequencing used PBMCs.

CDR3 sequence: CASSLDGAGRRNEQFF. DNA for the CDR3: TGTGCCAGCAGCCTTGACGGCGCGGGCCGCCGCAATGAGCAGTTCTTC. This rearrangement joins TRBV4-2 to TRBJ2-1; possibly TRBD2 for D (5 bases). Trimming cost V 4 bases and J 6 bases, with 19 bases left between them. Germline assignment: CDR1 LGHNA and CDR2 YNFKEQ. The CDR3 contains 16 residues.